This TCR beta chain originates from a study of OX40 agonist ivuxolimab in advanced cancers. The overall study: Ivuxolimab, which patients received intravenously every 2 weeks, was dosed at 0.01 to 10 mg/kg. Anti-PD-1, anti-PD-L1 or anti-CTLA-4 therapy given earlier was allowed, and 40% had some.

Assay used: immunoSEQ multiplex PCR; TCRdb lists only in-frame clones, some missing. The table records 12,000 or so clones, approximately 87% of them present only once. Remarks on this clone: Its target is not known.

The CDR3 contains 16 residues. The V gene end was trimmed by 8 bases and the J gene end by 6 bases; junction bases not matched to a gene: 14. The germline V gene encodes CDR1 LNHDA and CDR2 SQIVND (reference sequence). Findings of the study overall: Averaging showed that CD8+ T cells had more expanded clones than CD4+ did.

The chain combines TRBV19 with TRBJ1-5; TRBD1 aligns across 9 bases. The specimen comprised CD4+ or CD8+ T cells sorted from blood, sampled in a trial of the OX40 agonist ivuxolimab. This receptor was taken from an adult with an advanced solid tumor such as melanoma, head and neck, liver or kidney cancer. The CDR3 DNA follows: TGTGCCAGTTCGACAGGGGGAAAATTTCGCGGTCAGCCCCAGCATTTT. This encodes CASSTGGKFRGQPQHF.